Many counts were recorded for the clone carrying this TCR beta chain. From germline, CDR1 is SNHLY and CDR2 FYNNEI. The CDR3 totals 15 residues. With V trimmed by 6 bases and J by 11 bases, 15 bases remained unmatched. Amplification of TCR beta CDR3 regions used RNA as the template. Initially, a first-round RT-PCR of the TCR CDR3 employed the HTBI primer set. MiXCR, run by TCRdb on the multiplex PCR reads, gives a single entry per CDR3 protein. The sample lists hundreds of thousands of distinct CDR3 sequences, about 14% occurring once. The sample is drawn from a study of T cells in Graves' hyperthyroidism and ophthalmopathy.

The receptor's source is a woman younger than 30 with Graves' hyperthyroidism. The chain is built from TRBV2 and TRBJ2-3; 9 bases align to TRBD2. Sequencing was done on a sample of blood. This CDR3 reads CASRKSPQRRGGQYF. As DNA, the CDR3 is TGTGCCAGCAGGAAATCCCCTCAGCGGCGGGGGGGGCAGTATTTT. The whole variable domain, filled in from reference TRBV2 and TRBJ2-3, reads EPEVTQTPSHQVTQMGQEVILRCVPISNHLYFYWYRQILGQKVEFLVSFYNNEISEKSEIFDDQFSVERPDGSNFTLKIRSTKLEDSAMYFCASRKSPQRRGGQYFGPGTRLTVL.